This T cell receptor beta chain was observed in a study of CD8 T cells in Susac syndrome. Germline V gene data show CDR1 as SGHVS and CDR2 as FQNEAQ. Trimming removed 0 bases from V and 1 base from J; junction bases left unmatched: 3. The length of the CDR3 is 15 residues. After extraction with the RNeasy kit, 0.5 to 1 ug of the RNA was reverse transcribed using random hexamers. TCRdb passed the immunoSEQ multiplex PCR reads through MiXCR, listing each CDR3 protein once. The sample has about 150,000 distinct CDR3 sequences, about 94% seen once. Sequenced input: CD8+ T cells from PBMCs. The TCR was taken from a human donor with multiple sclerosis. The chain links TRBV7-8 to TRBJ2-7, with TRBD2 matching over 7 bases. This chain's CDR3 is CASSLAASGSYEQYF. CDR3 bases: TGTGCCAGCAGCTTAGCGGCTAGCGGATCCTACGAGCAGTACTTC. The full variable domain, with the rest looked up from reference TRBV7-8 and TRBJ2-7, is GAGVSQSPRYKVAKRGQDVALRCDPISGHVSLFWYQQALGQGPEFLTYFQNEAQLDKSGLPSDRFFAERPEGSVSTLKIQRTQQEDSAVYLCASSLAASGSYEQYFGPGTRLTVT.